This T cell receptor beta chain derives from a study of cytomegalovirus exposure and HLA in healthy donors. Germline CDR1 GTSNPN, CDR2 SVGIG (reference sequence). The CDR3 extends over 16 amino acids. V lost 0 bases and J lost 0, with 12 bases in between. The PCR was carried out with 60 Vbeta primers and 13 Jbeta primers. Only in-frame clones appear in the TCRdb table, and some are missing; sequencing was by immunoSEQ multiplex PCR. The top ten clones hold 6% to 9.5% of a sample with approximately 85,000 clones, around 77% of them seen once. This TCR derives from a man aged 25 to 45 in good health and CMV-seronegative. This chain links TRBV30 with TRBJ1-3; D is unresolved. Input material: PBMCs. CDR3 residues: CAWSVPRKNSGNTIYF. The CDR3 coding sequence is TGTGCCTGGAGTGTACCTAGGAAAAACTCTGGAAACACCATATATTTT.